The entry below describes one TCR beta chain. Clinical histories supplied by participants themselves formed the basis of cohort assignment. This entry is derived from a study of blood T cell repertoires in COVID-19. Study background: The origin of the acute and convalescent COVID-19 samples was the United States, Italy and Spain.

The ends were cut back, 1 base at V and 8 bases at J, with 9 bases in the middle. Germline V CDR1 and CDR2: SGDLS, YYNGEE. The CDR3 runs to 12 residues. Assay used: immunoSEQ multiplex PCR; TCRdb lists only in-frame clones, some missing. The sample holds approximately 150,000 clones, approximately 86% seen once. The origin of this receptor is a woman in her thirties or forties who had been exposed to COVID-19. The J gene is TRBJ1-1, the V gene TRBV9; a weak D match, TRBD1 (5 bases). Sequencing was carried out using PBMCs or T cells enriched from blood (not recorded which). CDR3 protein: CASSVWRGEAFF. The CDR3 DNA follows: TGTGCCAGCAGCGTATGGAGGGGCGAAGCTTTCTTT.